Listed here is a single T cell receptor (beta chain). Under the authors' procedure: Amplification of reference gene primers provided the estimated nucleated cell counts. Data came from immunoSEQ multiplex PCR; TCRdb stores just in-frame clones and leaves some out. V, J and clone size derive from that table, while D and trimming were established from the DNA sequence. The sample lists approximately 60,000 clones, more than 70% occurring once. The sample is drawn from a study of blood T cell repertoires in COVID-19. The J segment lost 1 base and the V segment lost 5 bases, leaving 5 bases of the junction unmatched. There are 15 residues in the CDR3. Germline CDR1 LNHDA, CDR2 SQIVND (reference sequence).

This rearrangement joins TRBV19 to TRBJ1-5, with 7 bases lining up with TRBD1. Material: peripheral blood. The TCR originated in a man aged 55-75 years with active or convalescent COVID-19. The CDR3 DNA is TGTGCCAGTAGTGCACAGGGGAAAAGCAATCAGCCCCAGCATTTT. Encoded protein: CASSAQGKSNQPQHF.